This T cell receptor beta chain was captured in a study of shared clonotypes between healthy human individuals. Germline V gene sequence: CDR1 MNHNY, CDR2 SVGAGI (reference sequence). Between the trimmed V and J ends, which lost 8 bases and 1 base, there was a span of 9 bases. The CDR3 length is 14 residues. Naive-designated CD8 cells lacked CD45RO, were positively enriched for CCR7, and omitted terminally differentiated effector memory CD45RA+ cells. Produced via immunoSEQ multiplex PCR; TCRdb's table is partial and in-frame only. Of 800,000 to 950,000 clones listed, 90% to 97% are singletons. The chain uses TRBV6-6 and TRBJ2-6; D is uncertain. This TCR came from a man younger than 45 in good health. The sample taken for sequencing was naive CD8+ T cells sorted from blood. The CDR3 protein is CASSSWSGANVLTF. CDR3 bases: TGTGCCAGCTCCTCGTGGTCTGGGGCCAACGTCCTGACTTTC.